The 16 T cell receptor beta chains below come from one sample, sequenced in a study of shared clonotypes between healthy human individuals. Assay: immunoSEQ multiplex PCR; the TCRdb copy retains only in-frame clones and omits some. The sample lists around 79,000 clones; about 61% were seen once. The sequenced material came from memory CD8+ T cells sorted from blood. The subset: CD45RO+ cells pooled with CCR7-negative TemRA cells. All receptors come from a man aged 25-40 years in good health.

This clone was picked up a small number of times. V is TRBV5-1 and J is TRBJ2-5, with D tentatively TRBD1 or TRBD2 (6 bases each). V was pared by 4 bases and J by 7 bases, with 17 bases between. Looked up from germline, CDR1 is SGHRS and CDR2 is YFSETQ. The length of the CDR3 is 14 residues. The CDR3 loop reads CASSTRPGEVTQYF. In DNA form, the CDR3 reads TGCGCCAGCAGCACACGTCCAGGGGAGGTGACCCAGTACTTC.

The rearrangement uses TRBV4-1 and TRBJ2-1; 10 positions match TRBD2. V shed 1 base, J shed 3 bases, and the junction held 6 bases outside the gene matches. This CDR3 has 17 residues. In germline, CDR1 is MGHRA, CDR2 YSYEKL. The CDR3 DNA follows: TGCGCCAGCAGCCAAGTGGAGCGGGAGGGCCGCTACAATGAGCAGTTCTTC. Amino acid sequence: CASSQVEREGRYNEQFF.

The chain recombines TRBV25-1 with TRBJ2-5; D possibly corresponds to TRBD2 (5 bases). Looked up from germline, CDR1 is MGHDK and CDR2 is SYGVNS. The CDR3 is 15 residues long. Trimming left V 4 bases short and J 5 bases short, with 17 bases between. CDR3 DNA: TGTGCCAGCAGTGCCGCCGGGTCCACGGGGGAGACCCAGTACTTC. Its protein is CASSAAGSTGETQYF.

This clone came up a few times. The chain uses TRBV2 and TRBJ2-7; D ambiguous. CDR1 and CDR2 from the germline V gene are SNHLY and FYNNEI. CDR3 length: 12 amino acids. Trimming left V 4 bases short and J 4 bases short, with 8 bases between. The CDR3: CASSGDIYEQYF. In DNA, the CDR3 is TGTGCCAGCAGTGGCGACATATACGAGCAGTACTTC.

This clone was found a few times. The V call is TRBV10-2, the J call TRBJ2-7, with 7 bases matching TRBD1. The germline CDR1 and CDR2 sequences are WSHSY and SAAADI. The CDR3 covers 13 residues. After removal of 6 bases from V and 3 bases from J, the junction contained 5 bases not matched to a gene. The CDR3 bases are TGCGCCAGCAGGTCGGGACAGCTCTACGAGCAGTACTTC. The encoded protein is CASRSGQLYEQYF.

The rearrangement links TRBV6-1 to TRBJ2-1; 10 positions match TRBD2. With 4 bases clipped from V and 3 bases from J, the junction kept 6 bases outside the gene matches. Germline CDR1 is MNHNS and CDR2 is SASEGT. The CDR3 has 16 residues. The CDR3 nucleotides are TGTGCCAGCAGTGGTTTAGCGGGAGGAGGCTACAATGAGCAGTTCTTC. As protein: CASSGLAGGGYNEQFF.

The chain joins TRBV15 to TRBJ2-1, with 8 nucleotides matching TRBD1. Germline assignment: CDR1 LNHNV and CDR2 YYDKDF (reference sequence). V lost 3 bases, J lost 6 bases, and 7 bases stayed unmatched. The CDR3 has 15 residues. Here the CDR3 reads CATSSPGTGINEQFF. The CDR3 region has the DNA TGTGCCACCAGCAGTCCCGGGACAGGTATCAATGAGCAGTTCTTC.

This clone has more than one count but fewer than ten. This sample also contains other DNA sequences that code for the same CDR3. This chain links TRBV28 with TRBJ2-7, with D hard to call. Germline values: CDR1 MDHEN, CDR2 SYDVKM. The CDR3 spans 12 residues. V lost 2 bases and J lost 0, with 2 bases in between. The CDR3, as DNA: TGTGCCAGCAGTTTACTCTCCTACGAGCAGTACTTC. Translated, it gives CASSLLSYEQYF.

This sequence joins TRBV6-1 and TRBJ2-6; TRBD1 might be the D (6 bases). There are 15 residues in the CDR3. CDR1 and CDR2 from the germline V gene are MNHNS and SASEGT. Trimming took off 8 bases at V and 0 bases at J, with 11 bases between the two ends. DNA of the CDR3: TGTGCCAGCCTGACAGGCTCCTCTGGGGCCAACGTCCTGACTTTC. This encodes CASLTGSSGANVLTF.

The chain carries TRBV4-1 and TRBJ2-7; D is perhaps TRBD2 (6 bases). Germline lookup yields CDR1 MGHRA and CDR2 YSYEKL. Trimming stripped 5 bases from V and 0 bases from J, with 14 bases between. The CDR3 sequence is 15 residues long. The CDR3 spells CASSEGTRGSYEQYF. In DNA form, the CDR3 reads TGCGCCAGCAGCGAGGGGACTCGGGGCTCCTACGAGCAGTACTTC.

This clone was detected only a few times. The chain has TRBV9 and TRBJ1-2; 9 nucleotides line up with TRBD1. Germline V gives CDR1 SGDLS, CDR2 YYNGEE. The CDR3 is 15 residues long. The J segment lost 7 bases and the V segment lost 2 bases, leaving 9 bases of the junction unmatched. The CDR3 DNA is TGTGCCAGCAGCGTGACTACCGGGACAGGGTTTGGCTACACCTTC. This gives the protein CASSVTTGTGFGYTF. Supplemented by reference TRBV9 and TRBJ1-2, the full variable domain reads DSGVTQTPKHLITATGQRVTLRCSPRSGDLSVYWYQQSLDQGLQFLIQYYNGEERAKGNILERFSAQQFPDLHSELNLSSLELGDSALYFCASSVTTGTGFGYTFGSGTRLTVV.

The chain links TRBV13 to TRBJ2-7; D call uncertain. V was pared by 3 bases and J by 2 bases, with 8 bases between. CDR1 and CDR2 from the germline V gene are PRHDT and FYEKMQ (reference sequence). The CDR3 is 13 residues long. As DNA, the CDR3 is TGTGCCAGCAGCTTGGGGATCACCTACGAGCAGTACTTC. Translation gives CASSLGITYEQYF.

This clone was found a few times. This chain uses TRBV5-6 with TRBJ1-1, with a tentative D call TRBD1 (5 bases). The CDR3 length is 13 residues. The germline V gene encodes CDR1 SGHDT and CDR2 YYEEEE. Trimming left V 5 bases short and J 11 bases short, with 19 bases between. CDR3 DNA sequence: TGTGCCAGCAGTGCAACAGGTTTTTCCCCCGCTTTCTTT. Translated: CASSATGFSPAFF.

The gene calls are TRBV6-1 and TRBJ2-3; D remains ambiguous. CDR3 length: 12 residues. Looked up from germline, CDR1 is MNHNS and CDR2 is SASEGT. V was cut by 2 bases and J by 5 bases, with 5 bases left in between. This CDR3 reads CASSELRDTQYF. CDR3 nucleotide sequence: TGTGCCAGCAGTGAACTTAGAGATACGCAGTATTTT.

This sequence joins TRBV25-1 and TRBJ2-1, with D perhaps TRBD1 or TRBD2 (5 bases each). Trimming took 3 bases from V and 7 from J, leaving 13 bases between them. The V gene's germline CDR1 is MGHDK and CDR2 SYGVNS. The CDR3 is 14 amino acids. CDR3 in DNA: TGTGCCAGCAGTGACGAAAGGGGAGAGAATGAGCAGTTCTTC. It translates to CASSDERGENEQFF.

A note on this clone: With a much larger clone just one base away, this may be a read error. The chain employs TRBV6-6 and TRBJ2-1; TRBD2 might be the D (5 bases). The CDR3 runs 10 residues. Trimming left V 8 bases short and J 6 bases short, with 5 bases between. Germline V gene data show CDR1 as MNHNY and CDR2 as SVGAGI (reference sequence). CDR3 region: CASGSNEQFF. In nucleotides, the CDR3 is TGTGCCAGCGGGAGCAATGAGCAGTTCTTC.